This T cell receptor (beta chain) was identified in a study of CD8+CD57+ T cells in acquired aplastic anemia. Study results and caveats: Both patients and controls carried the same twenty-nine CD8+ CDR3 sequences. Simpson's diversity of CD8+ cells was not significantly different in patients compared with controls.

V was trimmed by 5 bases and J by 5 bases, leaving 16 bases between them. Per germline, CDR1 SQVTM and CDR2 ANQGSEA. The CDR3 has 14 residues. On this clonotype itself: Its antigen is not identified.

Genomic DNA, serving as template, underwent TCR beta VDJ and CDR3 profiling. TCRdb reanalysed the reads using MiXCR and keeps one entry per CDR3 protein. There are 200,000 to 250,000 distinct CDR3 sequences in the sample; 30% to 40% occur only once, and approximately 1.2% lies in the top ten. Sequenced sample: sorted CD4+, CD8+, or CD8+CD57+ T cells (not recorded which) from PBMCs. This clonotype was obtained from a human donor in good health, serving as a control. V is TRBV29-1 and J is TRBJ2-1; D not certain. CDR3 nucleotide sequence: TGCAGCGTTTACCCAGGTCAGGTGAACAATGAGCAGTTCTTC. Encoded protein: CSVYPGQVNNEQFF.